This T cell receptor beta chain was recovered during a study of cytomegalovirus exposure and HLA in healthy donors. Sequenced by immunoSEQ multiplex PCR; TCRdb stores in-frame clones only, minus some. Of fewer than 200,000 clones detected, 85% appear once; the ten largest clones hold roughly 15%. V dropped 0 bases and J dropped 1; count of bases not matched to a gene: 9. The CDR3 covers 17 residues. The germline gives CDR1 SGHKS, CDR2 YYEKEE (reference sequence). The receptor was derived from a man younger than 35 in good health and CMV-seropositive. The chain is built from TRBV5-5 and TRBJ1-1; 7 bases line up with TRBD1. Sample: PBMCs. The CDR3 nucleotides are TGTGCCAGCAGCTTGGATACGACAGGGAGGAGGAACACTGAAGCTTTCTTT. It specifies CASSLDTTGRRNTEAFF.